This T cell receptor beta chain was identified in a study of Graves' ophthalmopathy and Graves' hyperthyroidism. Study-level findings and limits: An 81.08% specificity and around 88% sensitivity were achieved by a 13-signature model that separated ophthalmopathy from stable hyperthyroidism.

This clonotype was recorded at least ten times. Its antigen is undetermined. The CDR3 runs 14 residues. The V end lost 2 bases, the J end lost 3 bases, and 8 bases lay between the germline ends. The germline CDR1 and CDR2 sequences are MNHEY and SVGEGT. None of the included patients had other autoimmune diseases, uncontrolled infections, pregnancy or lactation, as these led to exclusion. Transcripts of RNA were the source for amplifying TCR beta CDR3 regions. The first-round RT-PCR employed HTBI primers together with the Qiagen OneStep RT-PCR kit. A multiplex PCR was then performed as the second round. Each CDR3 protein gets one entry after TCRdb re-called the multiplex PCR reads with MiXCR. The sample carries nearly 400,000 distinct CDR3 sequences, approximately 16% recorded once.

Sequencing used peripheral blood. This clonotype originated in a woman aged 18-35 years with Graves' ophthalmopathy. This rearrangement joins TRBV6-2 or TRBV6-3 to TRBJ1-5; the D is unclear. The CDR3 is CASSYGYVNQPQHF. Here the CDR3 DNA reads TGTGCCAGCAGTTACGGATACGTCAATCAGCCCCAGCATTTT.